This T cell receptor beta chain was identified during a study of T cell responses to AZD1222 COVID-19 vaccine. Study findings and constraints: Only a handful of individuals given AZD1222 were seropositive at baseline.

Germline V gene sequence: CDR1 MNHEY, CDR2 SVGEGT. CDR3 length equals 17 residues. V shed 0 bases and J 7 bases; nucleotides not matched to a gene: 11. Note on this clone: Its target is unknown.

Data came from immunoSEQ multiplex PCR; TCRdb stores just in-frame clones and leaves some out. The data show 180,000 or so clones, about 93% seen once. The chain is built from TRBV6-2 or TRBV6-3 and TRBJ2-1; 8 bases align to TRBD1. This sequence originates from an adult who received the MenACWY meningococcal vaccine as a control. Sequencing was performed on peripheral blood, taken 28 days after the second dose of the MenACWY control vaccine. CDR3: CASSYSVGDRRRNEQFF. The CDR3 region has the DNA TGTGCCAGCAGTTACTCGGTAGGGGACAGGAGGCGGAATGAGCAGTTCTTC.